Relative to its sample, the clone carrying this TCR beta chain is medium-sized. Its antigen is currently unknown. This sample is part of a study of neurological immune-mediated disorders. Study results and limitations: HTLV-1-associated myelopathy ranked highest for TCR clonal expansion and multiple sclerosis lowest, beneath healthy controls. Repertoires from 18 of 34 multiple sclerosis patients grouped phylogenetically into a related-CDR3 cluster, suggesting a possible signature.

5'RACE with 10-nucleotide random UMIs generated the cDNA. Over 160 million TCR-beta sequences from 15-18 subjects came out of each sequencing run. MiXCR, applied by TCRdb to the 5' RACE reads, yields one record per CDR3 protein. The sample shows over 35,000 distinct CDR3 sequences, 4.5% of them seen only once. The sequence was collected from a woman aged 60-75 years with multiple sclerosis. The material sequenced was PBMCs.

The CDR3 loop is CASSEAGGSETQYF. In DNA, the CDR3 is TGCGCCAGCAGTGAAGCGGGAGGTTCCGAGACCCAGTACTTC. The V and J genes are TRBV10-1 and TRBJ2-5, with TRBD2 matching 9 bases. Losses at the gene ends were 3 bases for V and 5 bases for J; bases not matched to a gene: 4. CDR3 size: 14 residues. Germline V CDR1 and CDR2: WNHNN, SYGVQD (reference sequence).